This passage covers 25 T cell receptor beta chains from one sample sequenced in a study of T cells in Graves' hyperthyroidism and ophthalmopathy (dated 2019 in TCRdb). Receptor amplification or capture employed multiplex PCR. Sequencing took place on an Illumina HiSeq 2000. The TCR beta CDR3 regions were amplified from RNA transcripts. For the first round of RT-PCR on the TCR CDR3, the HTBI primer set was used together with the Qiagen OneStep RT-PCR kit. TCRdb ran its own pipeline on the public reads, namely fastp trimming at Q25 and MiXCR clone calling, and kept in-frame beta chains. Each CDR3 protein gets just one entry, which takes the most common genes and DNA from the rows behind it. This sample lists about 640,000 distinct CDR3 sequences; around 21% were detected once. Of the sample, around a third is held by the ten largest clones. Sequenced material: blood. The receptors shown here come from a man between 25 and 39 years old with Graves' ophthalmopathy.

In its sample, this clonotype was seen a few times. The CDR3 coding sequence is TGTGCCAGCAGTGACGGGACAGGAAGGAGGTTTAATGAAAAACTGTTTTTT. Amino acid sequence: CASSDGTGRRFNEKLFF. V gene TRBV6-1 combines with J gene TRBJ1-4, with 8 bases that match TRBD1. J lost 4 bases, V lost 3 bases, and 10 bases had no gene match. From germline, CDR1 is MNHNS and CDR2 SASEGT. This CDR3 contains 17 residues.

This clonotype was counted only a few times. The chain links TRBV10-3 to TRBJ2-1; TRBD2 aligns across 9 bases. The V and J ends lost 9 bases and 4 bases, in that order; junction bases with no gene match: 10. This CDR3 has 15 residues. Germline CDR1 ENHRY, CDR2 SYGVKD. This chain's CDR3 is CAILRSSGEYNEQFF. The CDR3, as DNA: TGTGCCATTTTACGCTCTAGCGGGGAGTACAATGAGCAGTTCTTC.

This clonotype occurred many times. The V call is TRBV7-9, the J call TRBJ2-5; 8 bases line up with TRBD2. Germline lookup yields CDR1 SEHNR and CDR2 FQNEAQ (reference sequence). J was trimmed by 4 bases and V by 5 bases; bases with no gene match: 15. CDR3 length equals 17 residues. CDR3: CASSAWVEAGDRETQYF. The CDR3 region has the DNA TGTGCCAGCAGCGCCTGGGTCGAAGCGGGAGATCGAGAGACCCAGTACTTC.

This clonotype was detected only a few times. This rearrangement joins TRBV27 to TRBJ2-7; 9 positions match TRBD1. This CDR3 spans 14 amino acids. With V trimmed by 2 bases and J by 4 bases, 3 bases remained unmatched. CDR1 is MNHEY, CDR2 SMNVEV, per germline (reference sequence). The CDR3 region is CASSLGDREYEQYF. CDR3 bases: TGTGCCAGCAGTTTAGGGGACAGGGAATACGAGCAGTACTTC.

This clonotype turned up a few times. This sequence joins TRBV4-1 and TRBJ2-7; 11 bases are shared with TRBD2. Germline V gives CDR1 MGHRA, CDR2 YSYEKL. The V and J ends lost 2 bases and 6 bases, in that order; junction bases with no gene match: 9. The CDR3 length is 16 residues. Written as DNA, the CDR3 is TGCGCCAGCAGCCAACAATCACTAGCGGGAGAAGCCGAGCAGTACTTC. It specifies CASSQQSLAGEAEQYF.

This clonotype showed up many times. V gene TRBV28 combines with J gene TRBJ2-1, with 13 positions matching TRBD2. The CDR3 sequence is 17 residues long. CDR1 is MDHEN and CDR2 is SYDVKM in the germline V gene. The V gene end was trimmed by 6 bases and the J gene end by 1 base; junction bases not matched to a gene: 6. The CDR3 loop reads CASRPGLAGVSYNEQFF. DNA for the CDR3: TGTGCCAGCAGACCCGGACTAGCGGGAGTTTCCTACAATGAGCAGTTCTTC.

The chain is built from TRBV4-2 and TRBJ2-7, with no clear D. Trimming cost V 0 bases and J 3 bases, with 12 bases left between them. Germline V lookup: CDR1 LGHNA, CDR2 YNFKEQ. The CDR3 spans 15 residues. The CDR3 here is CASSQDWAGNYEQYF. The CDR3 bases are TGTGCCAGCAGCCAAGATTGGGCAGGAAACTACGAGCAGTACTTC.

V gene TRBV20-1 combines with J gene TRBJ2-3; D remains ambiguous. V was clipped by 7 bases and J by 4 bases, with 3 bases between them. The length of the CDR3 is 9 residues. The V gene's germline CDR1 is DFQATT and CDR2 SNEGSKA (reference sequence). CDR3: CSVPDTQYF. As DNA, the CDR3 is TGCAGTGTACCAGATACGCAGTATTTT.

This clonotype was seen more than once but under ten times. This sequence joins TRBV20-1 and TRBJ1-4; no reliable D call. Deletions cut 0 bases from V and 8 bases from J, with 10 bases between. The CDR3 extends over 13 amino acids. The V gene's germline CDR1 is DFQATT and CDR2 SNEGSKA (reference sequence). The chain's CDR3 is CSARDEAEEKLFF. Here the CDR3 DNA reads TGCAGTGCTAGAGATGAGGCCGAGGAAAAACTGTTTTTT.

The rearrangement uses TRBV15 and TRBJ2-1, with 8 bases identical to TRBD1. The CDR3 contains 13 residues. The V gene's germline CDR1 is LNHNV and CDR2 YYDKDF (reference sequence). V gave up 8 bases and J gave up 6 bases; unmatched junction bases: 6. The CDR3 nucleotides are TGTGCCACCCAAGACAGGGGAGGCAATGAGCAGTTCTTC. It encodes CATQDRGGNEQFF. Full variable domain (rest looked up from reference TRBV15 and TRBJ2-1): DAMVIQNPRYQVTQFGKPVTLSCSQTLNHNVMYWYQQKSSQAPKLLFHYYDKDFNNEADTPDNFQSRRPNTSFCFLDIRSPGLGDTAMYLCATQDRGGNEQFFGPGTRLTVL.

This clonotype has just a few counts. CDR3: CASPTGPITEAFF. The CDR3 region has the DNA TGTGCCAGCCCGACAGGACCCATCACTGAAGCTTTCTTT. The chain recombines TRBV2 with TRBJ1-1, with D maybe TRBD1 (6 bases). Trimming stripped 8 bases from V and 4 bases from J, with 14 bases between. The CDR3 runs to 13 residues. Germline V gives CDR1 SNHLY, CDR2 FYNNEI.

V is TRBV4-1 and J is TRBJ2-7; 7 positions agree with TRBD1. Germline lookup yields CDR1 MGHRA and CDR2 YSYEKL. J was trimmed by 3 bases and V by 0 bases; bases with no gene match: 5. This CDR3 spans 15 amino acids. Here the CDR3 reads CASSQDWGQNYEQYF. CDR3 in DNA: TGCGCCAGCAGCCAAGATTGGGGACAGAACTACGAGCAGTACTTC.

This clonotype was counted ten times or more. This chain links TRBV7-2 with TRBJ2-5; 8 bases match TRBD2. CDR3 length: 15 residues. Germline V gene lookup returns CDR1 SGHTA and CDR2 FQGNSA. Trimming cost V 3 bases and J 4 bases; bases outside gene matches: 7. The CDR3 sequence is CASSFSGSSGETQYF. The CDR3 DNA follows: TGTGCCAGCAGCTTCAGCGGGAGTAGCGGAGAGACCCAGTACTTC.

A note on this clonotype: A much larger clone lies a single base off, so this may be a read error. V is TRBV28 and J is TRBJ2-5; 8 nucleotides line up with TRBD1. CDR1 is MDHEN and CDR2 is SYDVKM in the germline V gene. The CDR3 spans 16 residues. The CDR3 DNA follows: TGTGCCAGCAGTTCACTCCTGACAGGGGAGGAAGAGACCCGGTACTTC. Translation: CASSSLLTGEEETRYF.

This clonotype has a count of ten or more. The chain employs TRBV7-2 and TRBJ2-3; D unclear. This CDR3 has 14 residues. V lost 2 bases and J 6 bases, leaving 12 bases between the germline ends. Germline values: CDR1 SGHTA, CDR2 FQGNSA. In DNA form, the CDR3 reads TGTGCCAGCAGCTTACGACTTCCCGAGGATACGCAGTATTTT. This codes for CASSLRLPEDTQYF.

This clonotype was seen more than once but under ten times. The chain is built from TRBV24-1 and TRBJ2-7; 7 bases fit TRBD1. J was trimmed by 3 bases and V by 7 bases; bases with no gene match: 5. Germline V gene data show CDR1 as KGHDR and CDR2 as SFDVKD. The length of the CDR3 is 13 residues. The CDR3 is CATRADRHYEQYF. CDR3 DNA sequence: TGTGCCACCAGGGCGGACAGGCACTACGAGCAGTACTTC.

This chain connects TRBV9 to TRBJ1-6; TRBD1 agrees at 7 bases. This CDR3 region has 15 residues. The J segment lost 9 bases and the V segment lost 4 bases, leaving 10 bases of the junction unmatched. The germline gives CDR1 SGDLS, CDR2 YYNGEE. CDR3 DNA sequence: TGTGCCAGCAGCTCCCGCTCAGGGGGAGGTTCACCCCTCCACTTT. It encodes CASSSRSGGGSPLHF.

This clonotype was counted only a few times. V gene TRBV6-1 combines with J gene TRBJ2-5, with D possibly TRBD2 on 7 matching bases. From germline, CDR1 is MNHNS and CDR2 SASEGT. The CDR3 is 14 residues long. The ends were cut back, 6 bases at V and 4 bases at J, with 15 bases in the middle. The CDR3 is CASRITGRAETQYF. In nucleotides, the CDR3 is TGTGCCAGCAGGATAACAGGGAGGGCAGAGACCCAGTACTTC.

There are many counts of this clonotype. The J gene is TRBJ1-4, the V gene TRBV30; D call uncertain. The CDR3 consists of 11 residues. Per the germline V gene, CDR1 is GTSNPN and CDR2 is SVGIG (reference sequence). CDR3 amino acids: CGGVTNEKLFF. CDR3 coding DNA: TGTGGAGGCGTAACTAATGAAAAACTGTTTTTT.

V gene TRBV12-3 or TRBV12-4 combines with J gene TRBJ2-1; 7 bases fit TRBD1. The CDR3 runs 15 residues. Trimming at V came to 2 bases and at J to 3 bases, leaving 4 bases not matched to a gene. The CDR3 DNA reads as TGTGCCAGCAGTTTACTGAGACAGGGCTACAATGAGCAGTTCTTC. Its translation: CASSLLRQGYNEQFF.

The chain joins TRBV10-3 to TRBJ2-2, with D hard to call. The V gene's germline CDR1 is ENHRY and CDR2 SYGVKD. The CDR3 runs 13 residues. V dropped 7 bases and J dropped 7 bases, with 13 bases sitting between them. The CDR3 DNA sequence: TGTGCCATCACAAGGTCCCCGGGCGGGGAGCTGTTTTTT. Encoded protein: CAITRSPGGELFF.

Concerning this clonotype itself: One base away lies a much larger clone, so this may be a sequencing read error. The V call is TRBV6-4, the J call TRBJ2-1, with 8 bases identical to TRBD1. Germline V gives CDR1 MRHNA, CDR2 SNTAGT. J gave up 3 bases and V 3 bases, and 1 base lay outside the gene matches. The CDR3 spans 14 residues. CDR3 region: CASSETGDYNEQFF. In DNA form, the CDR3 reads TGTGCCAGCAGTGAGACAGGGGACTACAATGAGCAGTTCTTC.

Written as DNA, the CDR3 is TGTGCCAGCAGCGTAGCTCCACAGGAAGTTTACGAGCAGTACTTC. Residues: CASSVAPQEVYEQYF. The J gene is TRBJ2-7, the V gene TRBV9; D may be TRBD1 (5 bases). Germline assignment: CDR1 SGDLS and CDR2 YYNGEE. The CDR3 contains 15 residues. V gave up 0 bases and J gave up 4 bases, with 14 bases separating them.

Ten or more counts support this clonotype. The chain couples TRBV12-3 or TRBV12-4 to TRBJ1-5, with 8 bases identical to TRBD1. V shed 4 bases and J 6 bases; nucleotides not matched to a gene: 11. CDR3 length equals 16 residues. In nucleotides, the CDR3 is TGTGCCAGCAGTTCGACAGGACAGGGATCGGGTCAGCCCCAGCATTTT. It is translated as CASSSTGQGSGQPQHF.

Comment on this clonotype: A much larger clone is a single base away; this may be a read error. This chain connects TRBV30 to TRBJ1-1; TRBD1 aligns across 10 bases. The length of the CDR3 is 14 residues. The germline V gene encodes CDR1 GTSNPN and CDR2 SVGIG (reference sequence). CDR3 sequence reads: CAWSMTGGRTEASF. CDR3 bases: TGTGCCTGGAGTATGACAGGGGGCCGGACTGAAGCTTCCTTT.